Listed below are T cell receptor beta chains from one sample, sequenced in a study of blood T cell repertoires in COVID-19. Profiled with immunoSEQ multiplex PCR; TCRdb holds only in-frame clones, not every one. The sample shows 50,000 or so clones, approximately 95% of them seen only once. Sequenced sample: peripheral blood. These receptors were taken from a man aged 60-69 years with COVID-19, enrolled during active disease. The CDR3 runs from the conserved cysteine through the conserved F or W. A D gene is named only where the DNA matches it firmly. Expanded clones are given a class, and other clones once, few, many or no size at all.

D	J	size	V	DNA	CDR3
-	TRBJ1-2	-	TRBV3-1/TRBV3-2	TGTGCCAGCAGCCAAGCGGATGGCTACACCTTC	CASSQADGYTF
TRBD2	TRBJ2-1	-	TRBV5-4	TGTGCCAGCAGCCACACCGGGACTAGGGGGAGAGAGCAGTTCTTC	CASSHTGTRGREQFF
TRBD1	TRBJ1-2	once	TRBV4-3	TGCGCCAGCAGCCATGGAGACAGGGTACTCGACGGCTACACCTTC	CASSHGDRVLDGYTF
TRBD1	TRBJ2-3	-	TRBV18	TGTGCCAGCTCACCACCGACAGGGGGGGGCACAGATACGCAGTATTTT	CASSPPTGGGTDTQYF
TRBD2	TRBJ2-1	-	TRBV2	TGTGCCAGCAGACGACTAGCGGGGGCCAATGAGCAGTTCTTC	CASRRLAGANEQFF
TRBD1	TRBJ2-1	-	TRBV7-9	TGTGCCAGCAGCCCGGGACAGGGGGTCTACAATGAGCAGTTCTTC	CASSPGQGVYNEQFF
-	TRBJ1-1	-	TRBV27	TGTGCCAGCAGTCGAACAGAAAGTGTGAACACTGAAGCTTTCTTT	CASSRTESVNTEAFF
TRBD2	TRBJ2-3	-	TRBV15	TGTGCCACCAGCAGAGGTTGGAGACTAGCGGGGGGCACAGATACGCAGTATTTT	CATSRGWRLAGGTDTQYF
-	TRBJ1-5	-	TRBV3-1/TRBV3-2	TGTGCCAGCAGCCAAGATGGGGGGGGCAATCAGCCCCAGCATTTT	CASSQDGGGNQPQHF
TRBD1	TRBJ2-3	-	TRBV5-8	TGTGCCAGCAGCTTTTTCCAGGGGGCCGGCACAGATACGCAGTATTTT	CASSFFQGAGTDTQYF
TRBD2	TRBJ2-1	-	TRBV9	TGTGCCAGCAGCGTATCAGCGGGGTGGGGAAATGAGCAGTTCTTC	CASSVSAGWGNEQFF
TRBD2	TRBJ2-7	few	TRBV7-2	TGTGCCAGCAGCTTAGGACTAGCTCAAGCCTACGAGCAGTACTTC	CASSLGLAQAYEQYF
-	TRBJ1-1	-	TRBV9	TGTGCCAGCAGCGCCGTAGGGGTACAGGAAGCTTTCTTT	CASSAVGVQEAFF
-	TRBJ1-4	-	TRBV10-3	TGTGCCACTACCGGGGTAGTGGGTGAAAAACTGTTTTTT	CATTGVVGEKLFF
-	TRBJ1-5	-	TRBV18	TGTGCCAGCTCCCCTGCAGGTCGCAATCAGCCCCAGCATTTT	CASSPAGRNQPQHF
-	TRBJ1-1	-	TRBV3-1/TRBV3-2	TGTGCCAGCAGCCAAGATGGGATCTTAAGCGGGGGGCGGAATACTTTCTTT	CASSQDGILSGGRNTFF
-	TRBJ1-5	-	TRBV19	TGTGCCAGTAGTATTGGACTTAGCAATCAGCCCCAGCATTTT	CASSIGLSNQPQHF
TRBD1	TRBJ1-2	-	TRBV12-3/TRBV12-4	TGTGCCAGCCAAACTACAGGGGTCTATGGCTACACCTTC	CASQTTGVYGYTF
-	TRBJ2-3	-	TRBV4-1	TGCGCCAGTAGCCAAGTCGGAGGGAACTTAGATACGCAGTATTTT	CASSQVGGNLDTQYF
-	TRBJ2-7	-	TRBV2	TGTGCCAGCAGCGCCACCGGACTGATAAGGGACGAGCAGTACTTC	CASSATGLIRDEQYF
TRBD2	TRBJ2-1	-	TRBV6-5	TGTGCCAGCAGTTACTTAACTAGCGGGCCGTACAATGAGCAGTTCTTC	CASSYLTSGPYNEQFF
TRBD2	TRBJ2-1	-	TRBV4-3	TGCGCCAGCACGAAGCGGGAGCAAGATAATGAGCAGTTCTTC	CASTKREQDNEQFF
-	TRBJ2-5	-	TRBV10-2	TGCGCCAGCAGTGAGTCCAGGCCTCCCCAAGAGACCCAGTACTTC	CASSESRPPQETQYF
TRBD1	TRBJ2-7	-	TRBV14	TGTGCCAGCAGCCAAACAGGGGGGCTCTACGAGCAGTACTTC	CASSQTGGLYEQYF
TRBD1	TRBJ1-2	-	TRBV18	TGTGCCAGCTCTCGGGACAGGGAAAGAGCCTATGGCTACACCTTC	CASSRDRERAYGYTF
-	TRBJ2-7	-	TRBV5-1	TGCGCCAGCAGCTGGACAGGGAGGGTAAGCTCCTACGAGCAGTACTTC	CASSWTGRVSSYEQYF
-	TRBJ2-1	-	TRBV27	TGTGCCAGCAGTCATCGGAGGAGCGTAGCGTTCAATGAGCAGTTCTTC	CASSHRRSVAFNEQFF
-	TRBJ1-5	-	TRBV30	TGTGCCTGGAGTGTACCTGGGGGGTATCAGCCCCAGCATTTT	CAWSVPGGYQPQHF
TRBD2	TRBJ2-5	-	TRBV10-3	TGTGCCATCAGTGACCCCGGGGGGACTAGCTCTCGAGAGACCCAGTACTTC	CAISDPGGTSSRETQYF
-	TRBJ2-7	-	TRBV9	TGTGCCAGCAGCGTCGATGTACCGGGAGAGCAGTACTTC	CASSVDVPGEQYF
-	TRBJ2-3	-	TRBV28	TGTGCCAGCGGGGCACCACCTCCCCTTGATACGCAGTATTTT	CASGAPPPLDTQYF
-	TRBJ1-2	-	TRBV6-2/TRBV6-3	TGTGCCAGCAGTTACCTCCCGGGGTATGCCGGGCGAACTAACTATGGCTACACCTTC	CASSYLPGYAGRTNYGYTF
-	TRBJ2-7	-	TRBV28	TGTGCCAGCCTGGAAAGGCAGGGATCCTACGAGCAGTACTTC	CASLERQGSYEQYF
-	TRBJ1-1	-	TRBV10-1	TGCGCCAGCAGTGAGGTTTTGGAACAGCCGAACACTGAAGCTTTCTTT	CASSEVLEQPNTEAFF
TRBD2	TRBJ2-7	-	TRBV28	TGTGCCAGCAGTTTAGCGGGGGGAGGCTCCGCCTACGAGCAGTACTTC	CASSLAGGGSAYEQYF
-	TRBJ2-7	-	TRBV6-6	TGTGCCAGCAGTTACCTACTAAGCTCCTACGAGCAGTACTTC	CASSYLLSSYEQYF
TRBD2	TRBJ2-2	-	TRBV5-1	TGCGCCAGCAGGAAGCGGGGGAATACCGGGGAGCTGTTTTTT	CASRKRGNTGELFF
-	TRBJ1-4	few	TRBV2	TGTGCCAGCAGTGCGGGGTGGACAGAAACTGAAAAACTGTTTTTT	CASSAGWTETEKLFF
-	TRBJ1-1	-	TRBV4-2	TGTGCCAGCAGCCAAGATGCGAGGGGAGGAACTTTCTTT	CASSQDARGGTFF
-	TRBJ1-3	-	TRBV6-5	TGTGCCAGCAGTCGGGACTTCAGCTCTGGAAACACCATATATTTT	CASSRDFSSGNTIYF
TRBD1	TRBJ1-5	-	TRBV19	TGTGCCAGTAGTACCGACAGGGCCAGAGGGGGGAATAGCAATCAGCCCCAGCATTTT	CASSTDRARGGNSNQPQHF
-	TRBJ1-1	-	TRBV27	TGTGCCAGCAGTTTCAGACAGATATCGAACACTGAAGCTTTCTTT	CASSFRQISNTEAFF
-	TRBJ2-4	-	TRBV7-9	TGTGCCAGCAGCTTGGTGGAGGGGACCAAAAACATTCAGTACTTC	CASSLVEGTKNIQYF
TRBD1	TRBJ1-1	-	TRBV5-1	TGCGCCAGCAGCTTTACAGGGGGCGACACTGAAGCTTTCTTT	CASSFTGGDTEAFF
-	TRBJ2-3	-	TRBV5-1	TGCGCCAGCAGCTCCGTAGGAGGGGGCCTCGATTACACAGATACGCAGTATTTT	CASSSVGGGLDYTDTQYF
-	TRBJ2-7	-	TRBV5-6	TGTGCCAGCAGCTTGGTGAGCTCCTACGAGCAGTACTTC	CASSLVSSYEQYF
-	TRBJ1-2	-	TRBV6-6	TGTGCCAGCAGGCTAACCACCCCTCACACCTTC	CASRLTTPHTF
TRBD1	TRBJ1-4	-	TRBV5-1	TGCGCCAGCAGCTTGGGGACAGGGACAACTAATGAAAAACTGTTTTTT	CASSLGTGTTNEKLFF
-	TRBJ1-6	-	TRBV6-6	TGTGCCAGCATGAGGGATGCCTCCTATAATTCACCCCTCCACTTT	CASMRDASYNSPLHF
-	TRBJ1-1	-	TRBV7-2	TGTGCCAGCAGCTCGGGGGGGGGATGGAACACTGAAGCTTTCTTT	CASSSGGGWNTEAFF
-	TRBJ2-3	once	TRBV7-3	TGTGCCAGCAGCTTGGGGACGGGGGTTGGCACAGATACGCAGTATTTT	CASSLGTGVGTDTQYF
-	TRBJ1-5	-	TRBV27	TGTGCCAGCAGTTTAAGCAGGGAACGAGATCAGCCCCAGCATTTT	CASSLSRERDQPQHF